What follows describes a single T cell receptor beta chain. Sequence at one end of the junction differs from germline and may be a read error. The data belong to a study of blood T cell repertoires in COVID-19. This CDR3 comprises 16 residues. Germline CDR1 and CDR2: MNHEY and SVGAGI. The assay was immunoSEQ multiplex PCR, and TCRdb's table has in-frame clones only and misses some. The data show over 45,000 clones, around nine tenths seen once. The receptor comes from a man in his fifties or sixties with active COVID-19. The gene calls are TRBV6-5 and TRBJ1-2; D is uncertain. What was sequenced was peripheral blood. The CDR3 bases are TGTGCCAGCACTTACGGCCGAAATACCGCTAACTATGGCTACACCTTC. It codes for CASTYGRNTANYGYTF.